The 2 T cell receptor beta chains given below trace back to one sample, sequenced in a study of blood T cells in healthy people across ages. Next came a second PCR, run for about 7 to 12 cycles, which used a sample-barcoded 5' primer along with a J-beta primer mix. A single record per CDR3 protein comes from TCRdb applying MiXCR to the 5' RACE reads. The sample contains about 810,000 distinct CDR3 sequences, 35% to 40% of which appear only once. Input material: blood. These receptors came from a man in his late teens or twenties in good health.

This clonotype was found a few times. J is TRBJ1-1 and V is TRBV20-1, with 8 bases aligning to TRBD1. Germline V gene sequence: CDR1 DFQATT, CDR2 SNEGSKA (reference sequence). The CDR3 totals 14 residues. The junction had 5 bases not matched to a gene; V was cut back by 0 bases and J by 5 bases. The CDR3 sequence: CSAREETGVTEAFF. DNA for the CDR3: TGCAGTGCTAGAGAAGAGACAGGGGTAACTGAAGCTTTCTTT.

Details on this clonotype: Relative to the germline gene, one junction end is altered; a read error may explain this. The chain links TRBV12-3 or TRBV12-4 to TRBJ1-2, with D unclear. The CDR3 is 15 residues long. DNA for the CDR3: TGTGCCAGCAGGTTAGCCGTAGCTCTCCTCGGGGGCTACACCTTC. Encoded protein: CASRLAVALLGGYTF.